A selection of T cell receptor beta chains follows, all from one sample in a study of PD-1 blockade in classical Hodgkin lymphoma. Sequenced by immunoSEQ multiplex PCR; TCRdb stores in-frame clones only, minus some. The profile shows over 25,000 clones, approximately 70% of them singletons. Here the sequenced sample was peripheral blood mononuclear cells (PBMCs), taken before the fourth cycle of nivolumab. The receptors shown here come from a human donor with classical Hodgkin lymphoma. CDR3s include the opening cysteine and the closing phenylalanine or tryptophan. Part of the rows lack a size; the others show once, few, many or a class for expanded clones.

abundance	v_gene	CDR3aa
NA	TRBV9	CASSVYGSHIVSDEQFF
medium-sized	TRBV4-1	CASSQVLDSNQPQHF
NA	TRBV7-3	CASSSTGGLRDTQYF
NA	TRBV7-3	CASSSGNANTEAFF
NA	TRBV9	CASSVRDATDTQYF
large	TRBV13	CASSLRQGNSYEQYF
NA	TRBV7-2	CASSSSGGSNQPQHF
NA	TRBV27	CASSLTASYEQYF
NA	TRBV6-5	CASSYSMAGTSVFF
NA	TRBV5-1	CASSLGQEGYTF
NA	TRBV27	CASRGLDEETQYF
NA	TRBV10-3	CAISVANNQPQHF